The rows below give T cell receptor beta chains drawn from one sample of a study of control samples from healthy donors and cancer patients. TCRdb's copy holds only in-frame clones and misses some; the assay was immunoSEQ multiplex PCR. The data hold roughly 150,000 clones, with roughly 90% observed a single time. The sample taken for sequencing was blood. Receptors originate from a man aged 25-45 years in good health. The CDR3 runs from the conserved cysteine through the conserved F or W. Fields, in order: V gene, clone size, J gene, D gene, CDR3 protein, CDR3 DNA. D genes are given only for firm matches. A row's size may be missing; if present it is once, few, many or a size class.

TRBV9	few	TRBJ2-4	TRBD2	CASSLAGLAKNIQYF	TGTGCCAGCAGTCTAGCGGGGTTAGCCAAAAACATTCAGTACTTC
TRBV11-3	NA	TRBJ2-7	NA	CASSSSGTEYEQYF	TGTGCCAGCAGCTCATCCGGGACCGAATACGAGCAGTACTTC
TRBV7-2	NA	TRBJ2-2	NA	CASHRGSRDTGELFF	TGTGCCAGCCACAGAGGGTCTCGGGACACCGGGGAGCTGTTTTTT
TRBV5-1	NA	TRBJ1-4	NA	CASSFTDGLGEKLFF	TGCGCCAGCAGCTTCACGGACGGATTGGGGGAAAAACTGTTTTTT
TRBV7-2	NA	TRBJ2-7	NA	CASSLGGWVGVDEQYF	TGTGCCAGCAGCTTAGGAGGGTGGGTAGGGGTCGACGAGCAGTACTTC
TRBV15	NA	TRBJ2-2	NA	CATSREAGVGELFF	TGTGCCACCAGCAGAGAAGCAGGGGTTGGGGAGCTGTTTTTT
TRBV3-1/TRBV3-2	NA	TRBJ2-3	TRBD1	CASSLRTGVDTQYF	TGTGCCAGCAGCCTAAGGACAGGCGTGGATACGCAGTATTTT
TRBV6-5	NA	TRBJ2-1	TRBD2	CASTPRGGSYNEQFF	TGTGCCAGCACCCCCCGGGGAGGGTCCTACAATGAGCAGTTCTTC
TRBV19	NA	TRBJ1-4	NA	CASSIEAGVKLFF	TGTGCCAGTAGTATAGAGGCAGGGGTGAAACTGTTTTTT
TRBV7-3	NA	TRBJ2-7	NA	CASSTRAGFEQYF	TGTGCCAGCAGTACTCGCGCGGGGTTTGAGCAGTACTTC
TRBV6-1	NA	TRBJ2-1	NA	CASSEWRTQYNEQFF	TGTGCCAGCAGTGAATGGAGGACACAGTACAATGAGCAGTTCTTC
TRBV5-1	NA	TRBJ1-4	NA	CASSLLATTNEKLFF	TGCGCCAGCAGCTTGTTAGCCACAACTAATGAAAAACTGTTTTTT
TRBV6-6	NA	TRBJ1-4	NA	CASRGKNEKLFF	TGTGCCAGTCGGGGGAAAAATGAAAAACTGTTTTTT
TRBV11-2	NA	TRBJ2-1	NA	CASSSLQGSYNEQFF	TGTGCCAGCAGCTCACTCCAGGGGTCCTACAATGAGCAGTTCTTC
TRBV5-4	NA	TRBJ2-4	TRBD1	CASSLGQAGTGLNIQYF	TGTGCCAGCAGCTTGGGCCAGGCCGGGACAGGGCTAAACATTCAGTACTTC
TRBV7-9	NA	TRBJ1-5	NA	CASSHENDGQPQHF	TGTGCCAGCAGCCATGAGAACGACGGTCAGCCCCAGCATTTT
TRBV4-3	NA	TRBJ2-2	NA	CASSQETIAGELFF	TGCGCCAGCAGCCAGGAAACAATTGCCGGGGAGCTGTTTTTT
TRBV7-9	NA	TRBJ2-3	NA	CASSLDQGSDTQYF	TGTGCCAGCAGCTTGGACCAGGGTAGCGATACGCAGTATTTT
TRBV27	NA	TRBJ2-1	TRBD2	CASSFWREGPYNEQFF	TGTGCCAGCAGTTTCTGGCGGGAGGGCCCCTACAATGAGCAGTTCTTC
TRBV27	NA	TRBJ2-6	NA	CASSSRGSISGANVLTF	TGTGCCAGCAGTTCGAGGGGCTCCATTTCTGGGGCCAACGTCCTGACTTTC
TRBV4-1	NA	TRBJ1-2	NA	CASSQEHRTYGYTF	TGCGCCAGCAGCCAAGAGCACAGGACTTATGGCTACACCTTC
TRBV12-3/TRBV12-4	NA	TRBJ1-5	NA	CASSLSFQPQHF	TGTGCCAGCAGCCTTAGCTTCCAGCCCCAGCATTTT
TRBV15	NA	TRBJ2-3	TRBD2	CATSRDVTGGTRYTQYF	TGTGCCACCAGCAGAGATGTAACGGGCGGGACTAGGTATACGCAGTATTTT
TRBV15	NA	TRBJ2-1	TRBD2	CATSRVGREIPEQFF	TGTGCCACCAGCAGAGTGGGGCGGGAGATCCCTGAGCAGTTCTTC
TRBV30	few	TRBJ2-7	TRBD1	CAWTRQGVYEQYF	TGTGCCTGGACCCGACAGGGGGTGTACGAGCAGTACTTC
TRBV27	NA	TRBJ2-1	TRBD2	CASSLLSSGSGNEQFF	TGTGCCAGCAGTTTACTGTCTAGCGGGAGTGGTAATGAGCAGTTCTTC
TRBV6-5	NA	TRBJ2-7	TRBD1	CASRRDSLAYEQYF	TGTGCCAGCAGACGGGACAGCCTCGCCTACGAGCAGTACTTC
TRBV28	NA	TRBJ2-5	NA	CASSDGETQYF	TGTGCCAGCAGCGATGGGGAGACCCAGTACTTC
TRBV29-1	NA	TRBJ2-2	NA	CSPWVRGSRGRDTGELFF	TGCAGCCCCTGGGTTCGAGGGTCCAGGGGGAGGGACACCGGGGAGCTGTTTTTT
TRBV6-5	NA	TRBJ1-2	TRBD1	CASSLDRDGYTF	TGTGCCAGCAGCCTTGACAGGGATGGCTACACCTTC
TRBV6-2/TRBV6-3	NA	TRBJ2-4	NA	CASSYAGGPNIQYF	TGTGCCAGCAGTTACGCCGGGGGCCCCAACATTCAGTACTTC
TRBV12-3/TRBV12-4	NA	TRBJ1-4	NA	CASSLGANEKLFF	TGTGCCAGCAGCCTTGGAGCTAATGAAAAACTGTTTTTT
TRBV7-6	NA	TRBJ2-6	TRBD1	CASSPQTGAAGANVLTF	TGTGCCAGCAGCCCACAAACAGGGGCCGCTGGGGCCAACGTCCTGACTTTC
TRBV4-1	NA	TRBJ1-1	NA	CASRGLRNTEAFF	TGCGCCAGCAGAGGATTGAGGAACACTGAAGCTTTCTTT
TRBV2	NA	TRBJ2-1	TRBD2	CASSGSGGPNEQFF	TGTGCCAGCAGCGGAAGCGGGGGACCAAATGAGCAGTTCTTC
TRBV5-4	NA	TRBJ2-7	NA	CASSPTLSGEQYF	TGTGCCAGCAGCCCGACTCTATCGGGGGAGCAGTACTTC
TRBV27	NA	TRBJ2-7	NA	CASTPGGGGYYEQYF	TGTGCCAGCACCCCCGGGGGCGGGGGTTACTACGAGCAGTACTTC
TRBV27	NA	TRBJ1-2	NA	CASSFSGQTNYGYTF	TGTGCCAGCAGTTTCTCGGGACAAACTAACTATGGCTACACCTTC
TRBV11-3	NA	TRBJ2-4	TRBD2	CASSLAASGGNIQYF	TGTGCCAGCAGCTTAGCGGCTAGCGGGGGAAACATTCAGTACTTC
TRBV7-9	NA	TRBJ2-3	NA	CASSLALRTGPTDTQYF	TGTGCCAGCAGCTTAGCGCTCCGGACTGGACCCACAGATACGCAGTATTTT
TRBV30	NA	TRBJ1-2	NA	CAWYSTDRIAGYTF	TGTGCCTGGTATTCTACAGATCGCATCGCGGGCTACACCTTC
TRBV7-8	NA	TRBJ1-5	TRBD1	CASSLALRQGSSHQPQHF	TGTGCCAGCAGCTTAGCGTTGAGACAGGGTAGTTCGCATCAGCCCCAGCATTTT
TRBV4-1	NA	TRBJ2-3	NA	CASSQGSGDTQYF	TGCGCCAGCAGCCAAGGTTCCGGAGATACGCAGTATTTT
TRBV11-3	NA	TRBJ2-7	NA	CASSLNRDLLNEQYF	TGTGCCAGCAGCTTAAACAGAGACCTTTTAAACGAGCAGTACTTC
TRBV5-6	once	TRBJ2-6	NA	CASSLGGSGANVLTF	TGTGCCAGCAGCTTGGGGGGCTCTGGGGCCAACGTCCTGACTTTC
TRBV6-5	once	TRBJ1-3	TRBD1	CASKKNSGGGNTIYF	TGTGCCAGCAAAAAAAATTCAGGGGGGGGAAACACCATATATTTT
TRBV4-1	NA	TRBJ1-6	NA	CASSNTENSPLHF	TGCGCCAGCAGCAACACAGAAAATTCACCCCTCCACTTT
TRBV9	NA	TRBJ2-2	NA	CASSLQGNTGELFF	TGTGCCAGCAGCTTACAGGGAAACACCGGGGAGCTGTTTTTT
TRBV4-3	NA	TRBJ2-2	TRBD1	CASSPTSGTGSGELFF	TGCGCCAGCAGCCCGACCTCCGGGACAGGGTCCGGGGAGCTGTTTTTT
TRBV10-3	NA	TRBJ2-3	TRBD2	CAISESQREATDTQYF	TGTGCCATCAGTGAGTCGCAGCGGGAGGCCACAGATACGCAGTATTTT
TRBV6-2/TRBV6-3	NA	TRBJ2-1	TRBD2	CASSYPSGIPLGAYNEQFF	TGTGCCAGCAGTTACCCCAGCGGGATTCCCCTCGGCGCCTACAATGAGCAGTTCTTC
TRBV3-1/TRBV3-2	NA	TRBJ2-7	TRBD2	CASSRTIGTSGNYEQYF	TGTGCCAGCAGCCGGACTATTGGGACTAGCGGGAACTACGAGCAGTACTTC
TRBV5-1	NA	TRBJ2-1	NA	CASSLYEVLGGDEQFF	TGCGCCAGCAGCTTGTATGAGGTATTGGGGGGCGATGAGCAGTTCTTC
TRBV6-6	NA	TRBJ2-6	NA	CASIESGANVLTF	TGTGCCAGCATTGAGTCTGGGGCCAACGTCCTGACTTTC